The 27 T cell receptor beta chains presented below share a single source sample, sequenced in a study of cytomegalovirus exposure and HLA in healthy donors (dated by TCRdb to the late 2010s). The library relied on the immunoSEQ multiplex PCR assay. The multiplex PCR relied on a mix of 60 forward primers for TCR Vbeta segments and 13 reverse primers for TCR Jbeta segments. Sourced from immuneACCESS, this table was stored by TCRdb with only in-frame sequences that have V and J called. A share of the clones is absent; for the studies checked, an unresolved V gene accounts for under half, and the remainder has no known explanation. This sample gives about 170,000 clones in total; 60% to 85% of them show up just once. The ten largest clones represent 2.5% to 4% of the sample. Input material: PBMCs. These receptors came from a female donor in good health and CMV-seronegative.

The rearrangement joins TRBV29-1 to TRBJ2-1, with TRBD2 matching over 10 bases. This CDR3 region has 14 residues. Germline V gene sequence: CDR1 SQVTM, CDR2 ANQGSEA. J was trimmed by 9 bases and V by 3 bases; bases with no gene match: 8. The CDR3 DNA follows: TGCAGCGTTGATCGGCTAGCGGGAGTAGCTGAGCAGTTCTTC. Amino acids: CSVDRLAGVAEQFF.

This sequence joins TRBV2 and TRBJ2-3; 8 positions agree with TRBD2. The CDR3 runs 16 residues. Germline CDR1 and CDR2: SNHLY and FYNNEI. V lost 4 bases to trimming and J lost 2 bases; unmatched junction nucleotides: 8. The CDR3 DNA is TGTGCCAGCAGTGTTTCCGGGGGGGCGGTCACAGATACGCAGTATTTT. The encoded protein is CASSVSGGAVTDTQYF. Complete variable domain (other parts from reference TRBV2 and TRBJ2-3): EPEVTQTPSHQVTQMGQEVILRCVPISNHLYFYWYRQILGQKVEFLVSFYNNEISEKSEIFDDQFSVERPDGSNFTLKIRSTKLEDSAMYFCASSVSGGAVTDTQYFGPGTRLTVL.

This chain uses TRBV19 with TRBJ1-2; TRBD1 aligns across 8 bases. The V and J ends lost 6 bases and 6 bases, in that order; junction bases with no gene match: 6. CDR1 is LNHDA and CDR2 is SQIVND in the germline V gene (reference sequence). There are 13 residues in the CDR3. The CDR3 is CASRGTGGHGYTF. The CDR3 DNA follows: TGTGCCAGTAGAGGAACAGGGGGGCATGGCTACACCTTC.

The chain joins TRBV12-5 to TRBJ2-5; D possibly corresponds to TRBD2 (7 bases). This CDR3 spans 16 amino acids. With 5 bases removed from V and 4 bases from J, the gap between germline ends came to 20 bases. The germline V gene encodes CDR1 LGHNT and CDR2 FRNRAP. The CDR3 DNA is TGTGCTAGTGGTCCCGGGGGCGGGGGATATGGAGAGACCCAGTACTTC. Protein sequence: CASGPGGGGYGETQYF.

The chain combines TRBV6-1 with TRBJ1-2; 11 bases line up with TRBD1. V shed 3 bases, J shed 4 bases, and the junction held 4 bases outside the gene matches. Germline loops: CDR1 MNHNS, CDR2 SASEGT. The length of the CDR3 is 15 residues. Here the CDR3 reads CASSEGTGGIYGYTF. DNA for the CDR3: TGTGCCAGCAGTGAGGGGACAGGGGGTATCTATGGCTACACCTTC.

This clone was picked up a small number of times. The rearrangement uses TRBV6-6 and TRBJ2-5; possible D gene TRBD1, 6 bases. Germline assignment: CDR1 MNHNY and CDR2 SVGAGI (reference sequence). The CDR3 totals 14 residues. The V gene lost 6 bases and the J gene lost 5 bases, with 16 bases spanning the gap. The CDR3 coding sequence is TGTGCCAGCAGCCCAGGGGACATTTGGGAGACCCAGTACTTC. Its translation is CASSPGDIWETQYF.

The gene calls are TRBV11-1 and TRBJ1-5; no definite D call. The CDR3 consists of 16 residues. The germline CDR1 and CDR2 sequences are SGHAT and FQDESV (reference sequence). Trimming removed 7 bases at V and 9 bases at J, with 25 bases between. The CDR3 spells CASIDLSRKRRSPQHF. DNA for the CDR3: TGTGCCAGCATCGATCTCTCGCGGAAACGGCGATCGCCCCAGCATTTT.

The rearrangement joins TRBV7-8 to TRBJ1-6; tentatively, D is TRBD1 (6 bases). The germline V gene encodes CDR1 SGHVS and CDR2 FQNEAQ. With 5 bases removed from V and 8 bases from J, the gap between germline ends came to 13 bases. This CDR3 is built from 14 residues. Written as DNA, the CDR3 is TGTGCCAGCAGCCCCCAGGGGTTTGATTCACCCCTCCACTTT. Protein product: CASSPQGFDSPLHF.

This chain connects TRBV27 to TRBJ2-3, with 8 bases identical to TRBD2. With 4 bases clipped from V and 7 bases from J, the junction kept 16 bases outside the gene matches. The CDR3 runs 17 residues. CDR1 MNHEY and CDR2 SMNVEV come from the germline V gene (reference sequence). CDR3 region: CASSSRTSRSVQYTQYF. The DNA for the CDR3 is TGTGCCAGCAGTTCTCGGACTAGCCGATCCGTCCAGTATACGCAGTATTTT.

This clone was seen only a few times. The chain recombines TRBV29-1 with TRBJ2-1; weak D call: TRBD2 (6 bases). The CDR3 is made up of 14 amino acids. V gave up 3 bases and J gave up 7 bases, with 16 bases separating them. CDR1 SQVTM and CDR2 ANQGSEA come from the germline V gene. CDR3 amino acids: CSVERGEERNEQFF. The CDR3 DNA follows: TGCAGCGTTGAGAGAGGGGAGGAAAGAAATGAGCAGTTCTTC.

V gene TRBV28 combines with J gene TRBJ1-5; 10 bases fit TRBD1. This CDR3 comprises 17 residues. V lost 5 bases, J lost 2 bases, and 9 bases stayed unmatched. CDR1 is MDHEN, CDR2 SYDVKM, per germline. The CDR3 protein is CASSPHLGTGGNQPQHF. CDR3 nucleotides: TGTGCCAGCAGTCCTCACCTCGGGACAGGGGGCAATCAGCCCCAGCATTTT.

The gene calls are TRBV7-9 and TRBJ2-3; weak D call: TRBD2 (5 bases). There are 15 residues in the CDR3. CDR1 and CDR2 from the germline V gene are SEHNR and FQNEAQ (reference sequence). Between the trimmed V and J ends, which lost 1 base and 3 bases, there was a span of 11 bases. The DNA of the CDR3 is TGTGCCAGCAGCTTAGAATATCCGGGGACAGATACGCAGTATTTT. Amino acids: CASSLEYPGTDTQYF.

The V and J genes are TRBV6-4 and TRBJ2-6; possible D gene TRBD1, 5 bases. The CDR3 loop spans 19 amino acids. V was pared by 7 bases and J by 4 bases, with 26 bases between. Germline-derived CDR1 and CDR2 are MRHNA and SNTAGT. The CDR3: CASIIIGTGRATGANVLTF. The CDR3 nucleotides read TGTGCCAGCATAATCATCGGTACAGGTCGGGCAACCGGGGCCAACGTCCTGACTTTC.

The chain combines TRBV28 with TRBJ1-2; TRBD1 matches 10 bases. CDR3 length equals 15 residues. Germline CDR1 is MDHEN and CDR2 is SYDVKM. After removal of 6 bases from V and 8 bases from J, the junction contained 12 bases not matched to a gene. The CDR3: CASSNFPGQGSGYTF. As DNA, the CDR3 is TGTGCCAGCAGCAACTTTCCGGGACAGGGGAGCGGCTACACCTTC.

V is TRBV28 and J is TRBJ2-7; D is unresolved. V was cut by 2 bases and J by 10 bases, with 12 bases left in between. This CDR3 is built from 12 residues. Germline values: CDR1 MDHEN, CDR2 SYDVKM. The CDR3 DNA is TGTGCCAGCAGTTTACCACAGTGGAACCAGTACTTC. Translation gives CASSLPQWNQYF.

This clone has a single count. V is TRBV19 and J is TRBJ1-5, with D maybe TRBD1 (6 bases). This CDR3 region has 16 residues. V was clipped by 1 base and J by 0 bases, with 10 bases between them. CDR1 is LNHDA and CDR2 is SQIVND in the germline V gene (reference sequence). The CDR3 region is CASSIVGGYSNQPQHF. The CDR3 DNA sequence: TGTGCCAGTAGTATAGTAGGGGGATATAGCAATCAGCCCCAGCATTTT.

This sequence joins TRBV5-6 and TRBJ2-1; no clear D. The germline V and J ends were trimmed by 4 bases and 3 bases, with 17 bases remaining between them. Germline CDR1 and CDR2: SGHDT and YYEEEE. The CDR3 has 16 amino acids. In nucleotides, the CDR3 is TGTGCCAGCAGCGCCCGTGAGAGTATGTTCTACAATGAGCAGTTCTTC. Its translation: CASSARESMFYNEQFF.

The chain is built from TRBV11-2 and TRBJ1-6, with D unresolved. V was clipped by 5 bases and J by 7 bases, with 6 bases between them. Germline assignment: CDR1 SGHAT and CDR2 FQNNGV. This CDR3 has 12 amino acids. Written as DNA, the CDR3 is TGTGCCAGCAGCCATAGAAATTCACCCCTCCACTTT. Protein sequence: CASSHRNSPLHF.

The CDR3 coding sequence is TGTGCCTGCCATTCAACGGCAGGGAGGGAGCAGTACTTC. Protein product: CACHSTAGREQYF. The chain carries TRBV30 and TRBJ2-5; TRBD2 matches 7 bases. The trim removed 6 bases at V and 11 bases at J, leaving 15 bases unmatched. CDR3 length: 13 amino acids. The V gene's germline CDR1 is GTSNPN and CDR2 SVGIG (reference sequence).

The chain has TRBV10-2 and TRBJ2-7, with a tentative D call TRBD2 (5 bases). This CDR3 has 13 residues. Germline V lookup: CDR1 WSHSY, CDR2 SAAADI. V was cut by 6 bases and J by 5 bases, with 14 bases left in between. As DNA, the CDR3 is TGCGCCAGCAGGGACTTTCTCAGGAACGAGCAGTACTTC. Translation: CASRDFLRNEQYF.

The rearrangement links TRBV19 to TRBJ1-2; D remains ambiguous. Germline CDR1 LNHDA, CDR2 SQIVND (reference sequence). CDR3 length: 12 residues. The ends were cut back, 0 bases at V and 4 bases at J, with 3 bases in the middle. The CDR3 DNA reads as TGTGCCAGTAGTATAGATAGCTATGGCTACACCTTC. This gives the protein CASSIDSYGYTF.

This chain uses TRBV6-6 with TRBJ2-5; TRBD2 matches 11 bases. CDR3 length: 15 residues. The V segment lost 6 bases and the J segment 5 bases; nucleotides outside the gene matches: 8. CDR1 is MNHNY, CDR2 SVGAGI, per germline (reference sequence). DNA of the CDR3: TGTGCCAGCAGCCAACAAGGACTAGCGGGCGAGACCCAGTACTTC. Encoded protein: CASSQQGLAGETQYF.

This clone was seen more than once but under ten times. This chain connects TRBV18 to TRBJ2-1; 8 bases align to TRBD1. CDR1 and CDR2 (germline): KGHSH, LQKENI. The CDR3 totals 16 residues. Germline trimming cut 1 base from V and 9 bases from J; bases unmatched to any gene: 11. CDR3 protein: CASSPQTGANSGEQFF. For the CDR3, the DNA is TGTGCCAGCTCACCACAGACAGGGGCCAATAGCGGTGAGCAGTTCTTC.

To note about this clone: This specimen includes other DNA sequences encoding the same CDR3. The chain combines TRBV7-9 with TRBJ2-3; 13 bases fit TRBD2. CDR3 length: 16 amino acids. J lost 3 bases, V lost 5 bases, and 5 bases had no gene match. CDR1 SEHNR and CDR2 FQNEAQ come from the germline V gene (reference sequence). The DNA for the CDR3 is TGTGCCAGCAGCCCCGGACTAGCGGGGGTAACAGATACGCAGTATTTT. This sequence encodes CASSPGLAGVTDTQYF.

Written as DNA, the CDR3 is TGCAGCGTTGAGTCAGGGGCTGGCTACACCTTC. It specifies CSVESGAGYTF. This chain joins TRBV29-1 and TRBJ1-2, with TRBD1 as a possible D gene (6 bases). Germline CDR1 reads SQVTM; CDR2 reads ANQGSEA. V was trimmed by 3 bases and J by 7 bases, leaving 9 bases between them. This CDR3 is 11 amino acids long. Together with reference TRBV29-1 and TRBJ1-2, the CDR3 gives the full variable domain: SAVISQKPSRDICQRGTSLTIQCQVDSQVTMMFWYRQQPGQSLTLIATANQGSEATYESGFVIDKFPISRPNLTFSTLTVSNMSPEDSSIYLCSVESGAGYTFGSGTRLTVV.

A few counts support this clone. The rearrangement links TRBV10-3 to TRBJ2-7; 8 bases agree with TRBD1. The germline V gene has CDR1 ENHRY and CDR2 SYGVKD. This CDR3 spans 15 amino acids. J was trimmed by 6 bases and V by 5 bases; bases with no gene match: 12. In DNA, the CDR3 is TGTGCCATCAGTTTTGGGTCACCCAGGGGGCCCGAGCAGTACTTC. Protein product: CAISFGSPRGPEQYF.

The chain is built from TRBV6-1 and TRBJ2-1; TRBD2 matches at 12 bases. J lost 5 bases, V lost 6 bases, and 5 bases had no gene match. Germline V gene data show CDR1 as MNHNS and CDR2 as SASEGT. The CDR3 sequence is 15 residues long. CDR3 region: CASSPTSGSNNEQFF. The CDR3 DNA reads as TGTGCCAGCAGCCCGACTAGCGGGAGTAACAATGAGCAGTTCTTC.